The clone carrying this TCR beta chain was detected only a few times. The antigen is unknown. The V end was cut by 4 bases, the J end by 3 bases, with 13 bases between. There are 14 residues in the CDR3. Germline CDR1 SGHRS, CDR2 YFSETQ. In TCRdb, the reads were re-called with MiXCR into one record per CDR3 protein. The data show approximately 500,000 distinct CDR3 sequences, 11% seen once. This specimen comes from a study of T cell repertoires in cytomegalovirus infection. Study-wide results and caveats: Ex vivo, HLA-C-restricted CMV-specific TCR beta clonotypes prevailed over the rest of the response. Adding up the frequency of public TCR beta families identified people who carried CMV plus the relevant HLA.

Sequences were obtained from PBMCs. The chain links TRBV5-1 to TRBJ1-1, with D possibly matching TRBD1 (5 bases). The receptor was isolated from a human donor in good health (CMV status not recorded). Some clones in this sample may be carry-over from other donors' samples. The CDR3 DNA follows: TGCGCCAGCAGCCCCTGGGGGGGGGACACTGAAGCTTTCTTT. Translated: CASSPWGGDTEAFF.